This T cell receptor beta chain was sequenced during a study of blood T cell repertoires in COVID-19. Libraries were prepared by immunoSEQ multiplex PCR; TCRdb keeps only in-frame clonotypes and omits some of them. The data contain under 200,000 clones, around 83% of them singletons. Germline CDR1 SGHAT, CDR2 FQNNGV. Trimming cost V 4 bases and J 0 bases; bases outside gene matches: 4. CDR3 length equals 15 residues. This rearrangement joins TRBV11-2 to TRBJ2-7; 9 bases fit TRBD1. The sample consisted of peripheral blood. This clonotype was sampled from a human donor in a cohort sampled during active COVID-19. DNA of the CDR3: TGTGCCAGCAGCTCTACGGGACAGGGCTCCTACGAGCAGTACTTC. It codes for CASSSTGQGSYEQYF.